A single sample is the source of the 18 T cell receptor beta chains below, sequenced in a study of technical replicates of blood from several donors. Method: immunoSEQ multiplex PCR; TCRdb's copy keeps in-frame clones and lacks some. The sample has 65,000 to 85,000 clones; around nine tenths are singletons. The sample was T cells isolated from PBMCs. Every receptor here comes from a human donor in good health.

The chain employs TRBV30 and TRBJ2-3; TRBD2 aligns across 10 bases. The germline CDR1 and CDR2 sequences are GTSNPN and SVGIG (reference sequence). The CDR3 has 17 amino acids. V trimming: 2 bases; J trimming: 1 base; junction bases outside the gene matches: 9. The CDR3 reads CAWSPAGGHRGTDTQYF. The DNA of the CDR3 is TGTGCCTGGAGTCCAGCGGGAGGGCATCGGGGCACAGATACGCAGTATTTT.

This clone was counted a single time. The V and J genes are TRBV7-2 and TRBJ2-2, with D possibly being TRBD1 (5 bases). V was trimmed by 2 bases and J by 5 bases, leaving 15 bases between them. Looked up from germline, CDR1 is SGHTA and CDR2 is FQGNSA. This CDR3 is built from 16 residues. This CDR3 is CASSLTSDRTTGELFF. The CDR3 region has the DNA TGTGCCAGCAGCTTAACTTCTGACAGAACTACCGGGGAGCTGTTTTTT. The variable domain in full, with the rest retrieved from reference TRBV7-2 and TRBJ2-2, is GAGVSQSPSNKVTEKGKDVELRCDPISGHTALYWYRQSLGQGLEFLIYFQGNSAPDKSGLPSDRFSAERTGGSVSTLTIQRTQQEDSAVYLCASSLTSDRTTGELFFGEGSRLTVL.

The rearrangement uses TRBV11-2 and TRBJ1-2; unclear D gene. Germline assignment: CDR1 SGHAT and CDR2 FQNNGV. This CDR3 is 11 amino acids long. Deletions cut 1 base from V and 7 bases from J, with 4 bases between. CDR3 sequence reads: CASSLGAGYTF. CDR3 nucleotide sequence: TGTGCCAGCAGCTTAGGGGCTGGCTACACCTTC.

The gene calls are TRBV5-4 and TRBJ1-3; tentative D call: TRBD1 (5 bases). The CDR3 loop spans 15 amino acids. V lost 0 bases, J lost 4 bases, and 11 bases lay in between. The germline gives CDR1 SGHNT, CDR2 YYREEE (reference sequence). The CDR3 bases are TGTGCCAGCAGCTTGGCCCCGGACAACGGAAACACCATATATTTT. Protein sequence: CASSLAPDNGNTIYF.

The rearrangement links TRBV29-1 to TRBJ1-1; D is unresolved. The CDR3 covers 11 residues. CDR1 and CDR2 from the germline V gene are SQVTM and ANQGSEA. Trimming removed 7 bases from V and 1 base from J, with 7 bases in between. CDR3 region: CSAHGNTEAFF. CDR3 sequence (DNA): TGCAGCGCCCACGGGAACACTGAAGCTTTCTTT.

The chain's CDR3 is CASKYQGNTEAFF. CDR3 nucleotide sequence: TGTGCCAGTAAGTACCAGGGGAACACTGAAGCTTTCTTT. This chain joins TRBV19 and TRBJ1-1; tentatively, D is TRBD1 (5 bases). CDR3 size: 13 residues. Germline CDR1 is LNHDA and CDR2 is SQIVND (reference sequence). The V end was cut by 7 bases, the J end by 1 base, with 10 bases between.

V is TRBV15 and J is TRBJ2-4; D is perhaps TRBD1 (5 bases). The V gene's germline CDR1 is LNHNV and CDR2 YYDKDF (reference sequence). This CDR3 spans 12 amino acids. Trimming removed 5 bases from V and 6 bases from J, with 8 bases in between. The CDR3 DNA reads TGTGCCACCAGCTTGGACACAAACATTCAGTACTTC. It specifies CATSLDTNIQYF.

A word on this clone: The sample contains more than one DNA sequence encoding this CDR3. V gene TRBV9 combines with J gene TRBJ2-5; 7 bases map to TRBD2. The V and J ends lost 0 bases and 0 bases, in that order; junction bases with no gene match: 2. The CDR3 sequence is 15 residues long. CDR1 SGDLS and CDR2 YYNGEE come from the germline V gene. As DNA, the CDR3 is TGTGCCAGCAGCGTAGGTCTAGCGGACCAAGAGACCCAGTACTTC. Amino acids: CASSVGLADQETQYF.

The gene calls are TRBV7-3 and TRBJ2-2, with TRBD2 matching 12 bases. Germline CDR1 is SGHTA and CDR2 is FQGTGA. This CDR3 is built from 18 residues. Germline trimming cut 5 bases from V and 5 bases from J; bases unmatched to any gene: 12. The DNA of the CDR3 is TGTGCCAGCAGCCCGTCACCTAGCGGGAGGGCCAGGACCGGGGAGCTGTTTTTT. The encoded protein is CASSPSPSGRARTGELFF.

The V and J genes are TRBV29-1 and TRBJ2-1, with 8 bases matching TRBD2. CDR1 is SQVTM, CDR2 ANQGSEA, per germline. The CDR3 extends over 14 amino acids. With 6 bases clipped from V and 2 bases from J, the junction kept 6 bases outside the gene matches. In nucleotides, the CDR3 is TGCAGCGTCTATAGCGGGGAAGCCTACAATGAGCAGTTCTTC. This encodes CSVYSGEAYNEQFF.

The chain links TRBV10-3 to TRBJ2-7; maybe TRBD2 (6 bases). The CDR3 length is 14 residues. Germline values: CDR1 ENHRY, CDR2 SYGVKD. Trimming cost V 3 bases and J 2 bases, with 11 bases left between them. CDR3 sequence: CAISDGGVTYEQYF. The CDR3 nucleotides are TGTGCCATCAGTGACGGCGGGGTAACCTACGAGCAGTACTTC.

The chain has TRBV5-6 and TRBJ2-5; 8 bases are a match to TRBD1. Germline trimming cut 3 bases from V and 4 bases from J; bases unmatched to any gene: 8. Germline-derived CDR1 and CDR2 are SGHDT and YYEEEE. The CDR3 consists of 15 residues. This CDR3 is CASSWGTGWLETQYF. The CDR3 coding sequence is TGTGCCAGCAGCTGGGGGACAGGTTGGTTAGAGACCCAGTACTTC.

J is TRBJ2-7 and V is TRBV9; 7 bases line up with TRBD1. The CDR3 sequence is 15 residues long. Trimming at V came to 4 bases and at J to 0 bases, leaving 7 bases not matched to a gene. CDR1 is SGDLS, CDR2 YYNGEE, per germline. The CDR3 region has the DNA TGTGCCAGCAGCCCCCGGGACAGTCTCTCCTACGAGCAGTACTTC. Translated: CASSPRDSLSYEQYF.

The genes are TRBV2 and TRBJ2-7; possibly TRBD2 for D (5 bases). This CDR3 spans 15 amino acids. V was shortened by 1 base and J by 7 bases, with 17 bases between the two germline ends. The germline CDR1 and CDR2 sequences are SNHLY and FYNNEI. In DNA, the CDR3 is TGTGCCAGCAGTGAAGGTGGGAGTCTCCTAAGAGAGCAGTACTTC. Its translation: CASSEGGSLLREQYF.

V usage is TRBV4-2 and J usage is TRBJ2-1; D is possibly TRBD1 (6 bases). Germline values: CDR1 LGHNA, CDR2 YNFKEQ. V was cut by 5 bases and J by 3 bases, with 20 bases left in between. The CDR3 length is 17 residues. CDR3 protein: CASSGQNRDTYYNEQFF. DNA for the CDR3: TGTGCCAGCAGCGGGCAAAACCGGGACACTTACTACAATGAGCAGTTCTTC.

J is TRBJ2-7 and V is TRBV5-1; D unclear. The germline V gene has CDR1 SGHRS and CDR2 YFSETQ. The CDR3 sequence is 11 residues long. Between the trimmed V and J ends, which lost 5 bases and 2 bases, there was a span of 5 bases. The CDR3: CASSRAYEQYF. Here the CDR3 DNA reads TGCGCCAGCAGTCGGGCCTACGAGCAGTACTTC.

The genes are TRBV6-5 and TRBJ1-2, with TRBD1 matching over 8 bases. The CDR3 sequence is 15 residues long. V gave up 7 bases and J gave up 4 bases; unmatched junction bases: 11. CDR1 MNHEY and CDR2 SVGAGI come from the germline V gene. CDR3 in DNA: TGTGCCAGCACCTCACTCGGGACAGGATCCTATGGCTACACCTTC. It encodes CASTSLGTGSYGYTF.

This clone was picked up one time. This chain joins TRBV5-6 and TRBJ2-5; TRBD1 agrees at 10 bases. In germline, CDR1 is SGHDT, CDR2 YYEEEE. This CDR3 has 15 residues. J was trimmed by 5 bases and V by 4 bases; bases with no gene match: 8. The CDR3 DNA reads TGTGCCAGCAGCCTTTACACGGGACAGGGGGAGACCCAGTACTTC. It encodes CASSLYTGQGETQYF.